The sequence of this T cell receptor beta chain was determined in a study of blood T cell repertoires in COVID-19. Study-level information: T cells, B-cell-depleted T cells, or PBMCs provided the cDNA or gDNA that served as material.

The method was immunoSEQ multiplex PCR; TCRdb's version includes in-frame clones alone and lacks a portion of them. The repertoire includes fewer than 130,000 clones, around 87% of them detected once, and about 34% sits in the top ten. This receptor was taken from a woman over 75 with acute or convalescent COVID-19. Input material: peripheral blood.

The CDR3 DNA is TGTGCCAGCAGCACTGGACAGGGGCCCTACCCGACTGGGGCCAACGTCCTGACTTTC. This encodes CASSTGQGPYPTGANVLTF. The J gene is TRBJ2-6, the V gene TRBV21-1; TRBD1 is the table's D call, not checked against the DNA. TRBV21-1 is a listed pseudogene. The CDR3 covers 19 residues.